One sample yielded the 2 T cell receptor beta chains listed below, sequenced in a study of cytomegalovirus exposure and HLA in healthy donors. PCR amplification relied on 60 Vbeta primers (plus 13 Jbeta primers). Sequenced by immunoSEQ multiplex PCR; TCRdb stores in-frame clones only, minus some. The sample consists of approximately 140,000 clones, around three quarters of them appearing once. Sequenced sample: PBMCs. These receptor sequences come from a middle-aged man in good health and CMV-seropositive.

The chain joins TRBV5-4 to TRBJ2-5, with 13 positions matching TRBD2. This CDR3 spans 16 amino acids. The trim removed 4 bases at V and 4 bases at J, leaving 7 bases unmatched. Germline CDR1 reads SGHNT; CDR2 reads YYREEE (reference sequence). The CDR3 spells CASSPGTSGKGETQYF. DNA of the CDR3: TGTGCCAGCAGCCCGGGGACTAGCGGGAAGGGAGAGACCCAGTACTTC. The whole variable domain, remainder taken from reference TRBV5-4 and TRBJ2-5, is ETGVTQSPTHLIKTRGQQVTLRCSSQSGHNTVSWYQQALGQGPQFIFQYYREEENGRGNFPPRFSGLQFPNYSSELNVNALELDDSALYLCASSPGTSGKGETQYFGPGTRLLVL.

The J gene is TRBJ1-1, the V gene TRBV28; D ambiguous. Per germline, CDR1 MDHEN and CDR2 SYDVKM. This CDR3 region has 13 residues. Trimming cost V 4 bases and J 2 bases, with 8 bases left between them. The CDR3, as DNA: TGTGCCAGCAGTTATCGCGCTAACACTGAAGCTTTCTTT. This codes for CASSYRANTEAFF.